This T cell receptor (beta chain) comes out of a study of cytomegalovirus exposure and HLA in healthy donors. Broader study findings: Another analysis was done later, and it associated around 15,000 TCR beta sequences with HLA alleles at 0.05 false discovery rate. In a later analysis, TCR beta V- and J-gene trimming showed a link to a missense DCLRE1C variant. Published work reported that the classifier diagnosed cytomegalovirus status with high specificity and sensitivity. The majority of CMV-associated TCR beta chains were reported as apparently HLA-restricted in a later analysis.

PCR involved 60 Vbeta and 13 Jbeta primers. Here immunoSEQ multiplex PCR was the method, and the copy in TCRdb shows in-frame clones only, minus some. The sample contains 90,000 or so clones, almost 80% of which appear only once. There are a few counts of this clone. Its antigen is not known. V was clipped by 4 bases and J by 1 base, with 11 bases between them. Germline values: CDR1 SGHKS, CDR2 YYEKEE (reference sequence). This CDR3 has 14 amino acids. This TCR derives from a female donor in good health and CMV-seronegative. The V and J genes are TRBV5-5 and TRBJ2-5; tentative D call: TRBD1 (5 bases). The sequencing input was PBMCs. The CDR3 bases are TGTGCCAGCAGCCCGCAGGGTCCCCAAGAGACCCAGTACTTC. This codes for CASSPQGPQETQYF. Full variable domain (outside the CDR3, taken from reference TRBV5-5 and TRBJ2-5): DAGVTQSPTHLIKTRGQQVTLRCSPISGHKSVSWYQQVLGQGPQFIFQYYEKEERGRGNFPDRFSARQFPNYSSELNVNALLLGDSALYLCASSPQGPQETQYFGPGTRLLVL.